This TCR beta chain was sequenced for a study of T cell responses to AZD1222 COVID-19 vaccine (dated by TCRdb to the early 2020s). Regarding the research as a whole: AZD1222 recipients whose second dose came at about 4 weeks and those whose second dose came at about 12 weeks were combined into one group, since spike-specific TCR depth and breadth did not differ between the two schedules. Enrollment into the trials was organized by age into subgroups of 18-55, 56-69 and 70-plus years, and those subgroups contained about 160, 30 and 59 TCR-sequenced participants, respectively. A total of under 250 trial participants underwent TCR sequencing, of whom roughly 210 had received two doses of AZD1222 and about 26 had received two doses of the MenACWY control vaccine. What the research found in general, with its limitations: Vaccine-associated CD4 TCRs spanned the whole spike protein, with dominant responses in regions 160-218 and 743-854. Nearly half of unique spike-specific TCRs reportedly recognized epitopes outside regions mutated in the B.1.351 and B.1.1.7 variants. Because no day 14 peak-response samples were available, repertoires were characterized only after the peak T cell response. Participants were mostly white British and included more females than males, and it was suggested by the authors that clonal diversity may have been underestimated. In the small 56-69-year group, the increase in depth fell short of significance, most likely because of low power. A significant rise in spike-specific TCR breadth and depth was observed after two AZD1222 doses relative to day 0 and relative to MenACWY recipients. Conclusions about previously exposed vaccinees are limited because only six or seven AZD1222 recipients were SARS-CoV-2 seropositive at baseline.

The CDR3 regions of human TCRbeta chains were subjected to immunosequencing. From the authors' description of their analysis: Repertoire TCRs were matched against a reference library of SARS-CoV-2-specific TCRs generated with the MIRA antigen-specificity platform. Breadth was defined as the fraction of unique TCRs that were SARS-CoV-2-associated. Depth was defined as the fraction of total T cells that were SARS-CoV-2-associated. Using the MIRA data, each spike-specific TCR was assigned both to the spike region to which the TCR was reactive and to a CD4 or CD8 class. Log10-transformed breadth and depth values were compared by one-way ANOVA with Sidak's multiple comparisons tests. TCRdb stores this immuneACCESS table with in-frame sequences only. Part of the clones is absent; in the studies checked, under half of the shortfall reflects unresolved V genes, and no reason is known for the rest. For V, J and clone size, that table is used; D and trimming come from the DNA. In all, the sample holds 95,000 to 110,000 clones, and over 85% of those were seen once. 4% to 5.5% of the sample is in the top ten clones.

Read against the paper, the sample's time point label means: baseline before first vaccination. The vaccinee samples were drawn from two UK trials, COV001 and COV002, one of which was a single-blind randomized controlled phase 2/3 trial testing AZD1222 (ChAdOx1 nCoV-19) in healthy adults. For TCRbeta chain sequencing, PBMC samples were collected from trial participants at day 0 and at day 28 after the second dose. Remarks on this clone: Its recognized antigen is unknown. Base qualities are not at hand, and no much larger clone is one base apart.

The CDR3, cysteine through phenylalanine, is 14 amino acids long. Solely the CDR3 DNA is kept, with 42 bases framed from the first base. V drops 4 bases and J drops 1 base, leaving 9 bases in between. In the germline V gene, CDR1 corresponds to SGHTA and CDR2 to FQGTGA. The chain is assembled from TRBV7-3 and TRBJ2-3; no D gene can be assigned with confidence. This clonotype was obtained from an adult in good health. The specimen was peripheral blood, collected on day 0 of AZD1222 vaccination. The base sequence is TGTGCCAGCAGCTCCCCGAGCCGCACAGATACGCAGTATTTT. This yields the protein CASSSPSRTDTQYF.